This T cell receptor (beta chain) stems from a study of shared clonotypes between healthy human individuals. Profiling relied on immunoSEQ multiplex PCR, and the TCRdb table lists in-frame clones only, not all of them. The sample lists more than 2 million clones; about 94% were seen once. Study findings and constraints: In general, naive subsets displayed greater estimated richness than memory subsets did. Clonotypes that were shared across four donors made up around 5% of naive CD4 clonotypes. In this cohort, only blood was sampled, and tissue repertoires likely differ.

A word on this clone: Its antigen is still unknown.

V was clipped by 2 bases and J by 2 bases, with 13 bases between them. CDR3 length: 15 residues. Germline-derived CDR1 and CDR2 are MGHRA and YSYEKL. CD8 cells regarded as naive lacked CD45RO, were positively chosen for CCR7, and omitted terminally differentiated effector memory CD45RA+ cells. Healthy HIV-negative adults without recent acute infections or vaccinations served as donors. Material: naive CD8+ T cells sorted from blood. This TCR was sampled from a man between 18 and 35 years old in good health. The rearrangement uses TRBV4-1 and TRBJ2-7; D not certain. DNA for the CDR3: TGCGCCAGCAGCCAAAGGAACAGCAGAACCTACGAGCAGTACTTC. This gives the protein CASSQRNSRTYEQYF.